This T cell receptor (beta chain) is drawn from a study of T cell clonotyping in hematopoietic cell transplantation. Study in general: Recipient samples before transplant were obtained post-cytoreduction.

This sample's time point: recipient sample about 28 days before transplant, after cytoreduction. Assay used: immunoSEQ multiplex PCR; TCRdb lists only in-frame clones, some missing. The sample has some 30,000 clones, roughly 91% seen once. With V trimmed by 4 bases and J by 4 bases, 7 bases remained unmatched. The CDR3 has 15 amino acids. Germline V lookup: CDR1 SGHRS, CDR2 YFSETQ. The source of this sequence is a man in his fifties or sixties with acute myeloid leukemia. Some clones in this sample may be carry-over from other donors' samples. This chain joins TRBV5-1 and TRBJ2-1, with 8 bases matching TRBD2. Sequencing was performed on peripheral blood mononuclear cells, taken before stem cell transplant. CDR3 sequence: CASSQTGGRYNEQFF. The CDR3 bases are TGCGCCAGCAGCCAAACGGGGGGGAGGTACAATGAGCAGTTCTTC.